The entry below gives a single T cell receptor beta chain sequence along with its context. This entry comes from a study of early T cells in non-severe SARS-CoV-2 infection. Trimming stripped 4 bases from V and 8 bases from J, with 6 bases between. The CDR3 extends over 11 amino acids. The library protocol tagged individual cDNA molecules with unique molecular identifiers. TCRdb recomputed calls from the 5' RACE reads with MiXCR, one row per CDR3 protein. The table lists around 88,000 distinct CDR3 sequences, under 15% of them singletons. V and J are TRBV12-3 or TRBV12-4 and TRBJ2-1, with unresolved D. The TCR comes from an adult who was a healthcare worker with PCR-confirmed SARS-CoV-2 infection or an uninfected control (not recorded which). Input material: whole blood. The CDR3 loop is CASSWLHEQFF. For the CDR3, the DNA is TGTGCCAGCAGTTGGCTACATGAGCAGTTCTTC.